The 23 T cell receptor beta chains listed next were all sequenced from one sample in a study of post-analysis software for immune sequencing data (dated by TCRdb to 2014 to 2015). Overall study results and their limits: Patients showed significantly higher frequencies than controls for roughly five TRBV segments, among them TRBV5-6, TRBV5-1 and TRBV20-1.

Receptors were amplified or captured by PCR. Sequencing relied on an Illumina HiSeq 2500. To reduce PCR and sequencing biases, unique molecular identifiers were incorporated into the TCR beta cDNA libraries. The public reads were reanalyzed by TCRdb: fastp trimming at Q25, MiXCR alignment, in-frame beta chains only. Merged by CDR3 protein, the rows form single entries marked with the most common genes and DNA. A total of more than 350,000 distinct CDR3 sequences appear in this sample, roughly 38% of them only once. The ten largest clones capture about 8% of the sample. Their specific antigens are unknown. The sample was blood. The receptor source for this set is a girl aged 2-10 years with multiple sclerosis.

This clonotype was recorded a few times. This chain links TRBV20-1 with TRBJ2-3; 9 bases agree with TRBD2. With V trimmed by 7 bases and J by 2 bases, 4 bases remained unmatched. CDR1 is DFQATT, CDR2 SNEGSKA, per germline (reference sequence). The CDR3 length is 13 residues. CDR3 nucleotide sequence: TGCAGTGTCGGGACTAGCACCACAGATACGCAGTATTTT. This sequence encodes CSVGTSTTDTQYF.

This clonotype has more than one count but fewer than ten. This sequence joins TRBV5-1 and TRBJ2-5, with 7 bases fitting TRBD1. The length of the CDR3 is 15 residues. Germline CDR1 and CDR2: SGHRS and YFSETQ. The V and J ends lost 4 bases and 2 bases, in that order; junction bases with no gene match: 8. The CDR3 here is CASSPGTATQETQYF. The CDR3 region has the DNA TGCGCCAGCAGCCCGGGGACAGCTACTCAAGAGACCCAGTACTTC.

The rearrangement links TRBV28 to TRBJ2-7; D is possibly TRBD2 (6 bases). CDR3 length equals 13 residues. V lost 8 bases, J lost 5 bases, and 16 bases lay in between. Germline V gene data show CDR1 as MDHEN and CDR2 as SYDVKM. The CDR3 is CASVGGDSDEQYF. The DNA for the CDR3 is TGTGCCAGCGTCGGGGGAGATAGCGACGAGCAGTACTTC. Complete variable domain (other parts from reference TRBV28 and TRBJ2-7): DVKVTQSSRYLVKRTGEKVFLECVQDMDHENMFWYRQDPGLGLRLIYFSYDVKMKEKGDIPEGYSVSREKKERFSLILESASTNQTSMYLCASVGGDSDEQYFGPGTRLTVT.

The V and J genes are TRBV5-1 and TRBJ1-1; weak D call: TRBD1 (5 bases). This CDR3 has 16 residues. The germline V gene has CDR1 SGHRS and CDR2 YFSETQ. The V end was cut by 0 bases, the J end by 0 bases, with 12 bases between. CDR3 nucleotide sequence: TGCGCCAGCAGCTTGGAGGCAGGGAGTATGAACACTGAAGCTTTCTTT. It is translated as CASSLEAGSMNTEAFF.

A word on this clonotype: A junction boundary mismatches the germline segment, possibly from a read error. This chain links TRBV7-3 with TRBJ2-7; 8 bases agree with TRBD2. The CDR3 sequence is 13 residues long. The germline gives CDR1 SGHTA, CDR2 FQGTGA. This CDR3 is CAGSLMAGGEQYF. The CDR3 DNA is TGTGCCGGCAGCTTAATGGCGGGAGGCGAGCAGTACTTC.

The V and J genes are TRBV29-1 and TRBJ2-4; D uncertain. The CDR3 has 15 residues. Germline CDR1 is SQVTM and CDR2 is ANQGSEA. V shed 2 bases and J shed 0 bases, with 11 bases lying between them. CDR3 sequence reads: CSVEHGGLAKNIQYF. CDR3 coding DNA: TGCAGCGTTGAACATGGCGGATTAGCCAAAAACATTCAGTACTTC.

This clonotype was counted between two and nine times. This rearrangement joins TRBV7-6 to TRBJ2-3; D perhaps matches TRBD2 (6 bases). The V gene's germline CDR1 is SGHVS and CDR2 FNYEAQ. This CDR3 region has 14 residues. V was trimmed by 2 bases and J by 6 bases, leaving 12 bases between them. The CDR3 DNA sequence: TGTGCCAGCAGCTTAAGCTCTAGCGTGGATACGCAGTATTTT. Amino acid sequence: CASSLSSSVDTQYF. The variable domain in full, completed from reference TRBV7-6 and TRBJ2-3, reads GAGVSQSPRYKVTKRGQDVALRCDPISGHVSLYWYRQALGQGPEFLTYFNYEAQQDKSGLPNDRFSAERPEGSISTLTIQRTEQRDSAMYRCASSLSSSVDTQYFGPGTRLTVL.

The chain has TRBV4-3 and TRBJ1-2, with 8 bases identical to TRBD1. Per germline, CDR1 LGHNA and CDR2 YSLEER. With V trimmed by 0 bases and J by 5 bases, 5 bases remained unmatched. CDR3 size: 15 residues. CDR3 in amino acids: CASSQDRTGSYGYTF. The CDR3 DNA sequence: TGCGCCAGCAGCCAAGACCGGACAGGGTCTTATGGCTACACCTTC.

This chain joins TRBV7-2 and TRBJ2-5, with 9 nucleotides matching TRBD1. The J call is uncertain, as TRBJ2-7 better fits the DNA end. The CDR3 consists of 17 residues. Germline V CDR1 and CDR2: SGHTA, FQGNSA. The CDR3 DNA follows: TGTGCCAGCAGCTTTGATAGTACCGGGACAGGGTACCACGAGCAGTACTTC. Amino acids: CASSFDSTGTGYHEQYF.

The V call is TRBV2, the J call TRBJ2-7, with TRBD1 matching 7 bases. V was pared by 5 bases and J by 4 bases, with 14 bases of the junction left unmatched. This CDR3 is 16 amino acids long. CDR1 and CDR2 (germline): SNHLY, FYNNEI. The CDR3 sequence is CASSQGRDRLFYEQYF. The CDR3 region has the DNA TGTGCCAGCAGTCAAGGCCGGGACAGACTATTTTACGAGCAGTACTTC.

This clonotype was picked up a small number of times. The gene calls are TRBV12-3 or TRBV12-4 and TRBJ2-6, with D possibly TRBD1 on 6 matching bases. This CDR3 spans 17 amino acids. V gave up 6 bases and J gave up 2 bases, with 17 bases separating them. The CDR3 region is CASSRQVRNPGANVLTF. The CDR3 DNA reads as TGTGCCAGCAGCCGACAGGTGCGCAATCCTGGGGCCAACGTCCTGACTTTC.

The chain employs TRBV20-1 and TRBJ1-1; tentative D call: TRBD1 (5 bases). The CDR3 extends over 12 amino acids. The germline V gene encodes CDR1 DFQATT and CDR2 SNEGSKA (reference sequence). The germline V and J ends were trimmed by 0 bases and 7 bases, with 9 bases remaining between them. CDR3 in DNA: TGCAGTGCTAGAGACGGGGCAGGTGAAGCTTTCTTT. This encodes CSARDGAGEAFF.

This clonotype has more than one count but fewer than ten. The chain employs TRBV29-1 and TRBJ2-1; tentatively, D is TRBD1 (5 bases). This CDR3 spans 15 amino acids. Germline-derived CDR1 and CDR2 are SQVTM and ANQGSEA. The V end was cut by 2 bases, the J end by 6 bases, with 17 bases between. Here the CDR3 DNA reads TGCAGCGTTGAATCGTCAGGGTTACCCTTCAATGAGCAGTTCTTC. The encoded protein is CSVESSGLPFNEQFF.

V usage is TRBV2 and J usage is TRBJ2-7, with unresolved D. V was cut by 11 bases and J by 0 bases, with 14 bases left in between. The CDR3 has 13 amino acids. Germline CDR1 reads SNHLY; CDR2 reads FYNNEI. The CDR3 spells CAGTTRNSYEQYF. CDR3 in DNA: TGTGCCGGAACCACAAGGAACTCCTACGAGCAGTACTTC. Looking up the rest from reference TRBV2 and TRBJ2-7 gives the full variable domain: EPEVTQTPSHQVTQMGQEVILRCVPISNHLYFYWYRQILGQKVEFLVSFYNNEISEKSEIFDDQFSVERPDGSNFTLKIRSTKLEDSAMYFCAGTTRNSYEQYFGPGTRLTVT.

Remarks on this clonotype: This may stem from a read error, because a much larger clone lies one nucleotide away. This chain links TRBV6-5 with TRBJ2-5; D is undetermined. The CDR3 is 15 residues long. The germline V and J ends were trimmed by 4 bases and 11 bases, with 23 bases remaining between them. Germline V gene lookup returns CDR1 MNHEY and CDR2 SVGAGI. The CDR3 sequence is CASSCEASQAMKQYF. The CDR3 nucleotides read TGTGCCAGCAGTTGTGAGGCATCCCAGGCTATGAAGCAGTACTTC.

This clonotype has just a few counts. The rearrangement links TRBV4-2 to TRBJ2-5; 8 bases map to TRBD2. The V gene's germline CDR1 is LGHNA and CDR2 YNFKEQ. CDR3 size: 18 residues. With V trimmed by 5 bases and J by 2 bases, 16 bases remained unmatched. Here the CDR3 reads CASSLRGLVAGSQETQYF. In DNA form, the CDR3 reads TGTGCCAGCAGCTTGCGAGGGTTGGTAGCGGGGTCTCAAGAGACCCAGTACTTC.

In its sample, this clonotype was seen a few times. The rearrangement links TRBV7-2 to TRBJ2-5; D might be TRBD2 (6 bases). Trimming removed 2 bases from V and 6 bases from J, with 16 bases in between. Germline CDR1 SGHTA, CDR2 FQGNSA. This CDR3 comprises 15 residues. The CDR3 sequence: CASSLRPEGLKTQYF. DNA for the CDR3: TGTGCCAGCAGCTTAAGGCCGGAGGGCCTAAAGACCCAGTACTTC.

The chain combines TRBV6-5 with TRBJ2-5; D gene unclear. The J call could be wrong; TRBJ2-7 is a better fit for the DNA end. The CDR3 loop spans 14 amino acids. Germline CDR1 and CDR2: MNHEY and SVGAGI. CDR3 residues: CASSYSRLWNEQYF. CDR3 nucleotide sequence: TGTGCCAGCAGTTACTCGAGGTTGTGGAACGAGCAGTACTTC.

At least ten counts were recorded for this clonotype. The V and J genes are TRBV15 and TRBJ2-3; D uncertain. This CDR3 is built from 14 residues. Germline V gene sequence: CDR1 LNHNV, CDR2 YYDKDF (reference sequence). The V and J ends lost 0 bases and 6 bases respectively, with 10 bases between them. CDR3 DNA: TGTGCCACCAGCAGAGATTGGGCAACTGATACGCAGTATTTT. Translating gives CATSRDWATDTQYF.

This clonotype appeared many times. The chain joins TRBV10-3 to TRBJ2-7; 9 bases are shared with TRBD1. V shed 4 bases and J 3 bases; nucleotides not matched to a gene: 7. CDR1 ENHRY and CDR2 SYGVKD come from the germline V gene. This CDR3 is 15 amino acids long. CDR3 amino acids: CAISVSGQGFYEQYF. The DNA for the CDR3 is TGTGCCATCAGTGTCTCAGGACAGGGGTTCTACGAGCAGTACTTC.

Turning to this clonotype: The junction departs from the called germline gene at one end, perhaps through a read error. The chain links TRBV6-5 to TRBJ2-5; D remains ambiguous. The CDR3 has 15 amino acids. The germline V gene has CDR1 MNHEY and CDR2 SVGAGI. Here the CDR3 DNA reads TGTGCCAGCAGTTACTCAACAGATCCATCTCCCGAGCAGCACTTC. Its protein is CASSYSTDPSPEQHF.

The chain combines TRBV20-1 with TRBJ1-1; 7 nucleotides agree with TRBD1. Germline V CDR1 and CDR2: DFQATT, SNEGSKA (reference sequence). CDR3 length: 15 amino acids. V was pared by 5 bases and J by 0 bases, with 9 bases of the junction left unmatched. CDR3 residues: CSAFDPGQMNTEAFF. The DNA of the CDR3 is TGCAGTGCTTTTGACCCGGGACAGATGAACACTGAAGCTTTCTTT.

The chain combines TRBV7-2 with TRBJ2-7; D is unresolved. V lost 0 bases to trimming and J lost 1 base, with 16 bases between them. CDR1 SGHTA and CDR2 FQGNSA come from the germline V gene. The CDR3 has 17 residues. This chain's CDR3 is CASSLAATKSLSYEQYF. In DNA, the CDR3 is TGTGCCAGCAGCTTAGCTGCGACGAAGTCCCTATCCTACGAGCAGTACTTC. Full variable domain (remainder filled in from reference TRBV7-2 and TRBJ2-7): GAGVSQSPSNKVTEKGKDVELRCDPISGHTALYWYRQSLGQGLEFLIYFQGNSAPDKSGLPSDRFSAERTGGSVSTLTIQRTQQEDSAVYLCASSLAATKSLSYEQYFGPGTRLTVT.